The rows below give T cell receptor beta chains drawn from one sample of a study of T cell responses to AZD1222 COVID-19 vaccine. Sequencing was performed with immunoSEQ multiplex PCR; in TCRdb, only in-frame clones are kept and a portion is missing. The sample lists 68,000 or so clones, around 80% occurring once. This specimen was peripheral blood, taken on day 0 of AZD1222 vaccination. The origin of the receptors is an adult in good health. Each CDR3 is given without its conserved first and last residue. The order of the fields is V gene, J gene, CDR3 protein.

V gene: TRBV6-5
J gene: TRBJ1-1
CDR3 protein: ASSNRYTEAF

V gene: TRBV12-5
J gene: TRBJ1-5
CDR3 protein: ASGLNDQPQH

V gene: TRBV5-1
J gene: TRBJ1-2
CDR3 protein: ASSLAGFNYGYT

V gene: TRBV15
J gene: TRBJ2-7
CDR3 protein: ATTRDRGFDEQY

V gene: TRBV6-5
J gene: TRBJ1-4
CDR3 protein: ASRARDGNEKLF

V gene: TRBV4-3
J gene: TRBJ2-1
CDR3 protein: ATSQHPGQGGGEQF

V gene: TRBV7-9
J gene: TRBJ2-1
CDR3 protein: ASSLVSGRDEQF

V gene: TRBV2
J gene: TRBJ1-4
CDR3 protein: ASSDGWGDGEKLF

V gene: TRBV12-3/TRBV12-4
J gene: TRBJ2-7
CDR3 protein: ASSLAERSEQY

V gene: TRBV6-6
J gene: TRBJ2-7
CDR3 protein: ASRRDSHYEQY

V gene: TRBV6-5
J gene: TRBJ1-2
CDR3 protein: ASKDPFVGVIGYT

V gene: TRBV3-1/TRBV3-2
J gene: TRBJ1-2
CDR3 protein: ASSPSDIVYGYT

V gene: TRBV5-8
J gene: TRBJ1-2
CDR3 protein: ASSSGTAHNYGYT

V gene: TRBV4-1
J gene: TRBJ1-3
CDR3 protein: ASRWTLSGNTIY

V gene: TRBV7-2
J gene: TRBJ1-3
CDR3 protein: ASSLDFLYRGPGNTIY

V gene: TRBV19
J gene: TRBJ2-2
CDR3 protein: ASSIAPSTGELF

V gene: TRBV2
J gene: TRBJ1-4
CDR3 protein: ASRQDGNEKLF

V gene: TRBV3-1/TRBV3-2
J gene: TRBJ1-2
CDR3 protein: ASSARTGGRHNYGYT

V gene: TRBV2
J gene: TRBJ2-7
CDR3 protein: ASTTSGGSYEQY

V gene: TRBV6-5
J gene: TRBJ2-3
CDR3 protein: ASGRGQGTDTQY

V gene: TRBV18
J gene: TRBJ2-3
CDR3 protein: ASSPPMSWGADTDTQY

V gene: TRBV3-1/TRBV3-2
J gene: TRBJ1-2
CDR3 protein: ASSISGGLKNGYT

V gene: TRBV7-2
J gene: TRBJ2-3
CDR3 protein: ASSFGATGTDTQY

V gene: TRBV6-1
J gene: TRBJ1-2
CDR3 protein: ASSEAPFLVTGFDYGYT

V gene: TRBV9
J gene: TRBJ2-3
CDR3 protein: ASSPGTSGDTDTQY

V gene: TRBV9
J gene: TRBJ2-7
CDR3 protein: ASSGGAGGPYEQY

V gene: TRBV2
J gene: TRBJ1-6
CDR3 protein: ASSLTVSSYNSPLH

V gene: TRBV2
J gene: TRBJ1-5
CDR3 protein: ASRGTGYQPQH

V gene: TRBV6-5
J gene: TRBJ2-2
CDR3 protein: ASSKTSLGGELF

V gene: TRBV4-1
J gene: TRBJ2-2
CDR3 protein: ASSQVGTGGTGELF

V gene: TRBV5-1
J gene: TRBJ1-1
CDR3 protein: ASSLGSTQGSEAF

V gene: TRBV5-6
J gene: TRBJ1-6
CDR3 protein: ASTKDPGQYNSPLH

V gene: TRBV10-3
J gene: TRBJ1-4
CDR3 protein: AISDRGGEKLF

V gene: TRBV5-1
J gene: TRBJ1-2
CDR3 protein: ASSFREGANYGYT

V gene: TRBV9
J gene: TRBJ2-3
CDR3 protein: ASSVDRGTGSTDTQY

V gene: TRBV2
J gene: TRBJ1-6
CDR3 protein: ASRGSFFESSYNSPLH

V gene: TRBV5-1
J gene: TRBJ2-5
CDR3 protein: ASSFGSRETQY

V gene: TRBV6-2/TRBV6-3
J gene: TRBJ2-2
CDR3 protein: ASSPPGYTGELF

V gene: TRBV7-9
J gene: TRBJ1-3
CDR3 protein: ATPARPRGNTIY

V gene: TRBV27
J gene: TRBJ2-5
CDR3 protein: ASSFMGARDGQETQY

V gene: TRBV30
J gene: TRBJ2-2
CDR3 protein: AWSVLRTGDTGELF

V gene: TRBV7-9
J gene: TRBJ2-7
CDR3 protein: ASSDNEQY

V gene: TRBV6-1
J gene: TRBJ1-6
CDR3 protein: ASSAQGHSTGSPLH

V gene: TRBV5-4
J gene: TRBJ2-1
CDR3 protein: ASSLDAPAGNEQF

V gene: TRBV5-4
J gene: TRBJ2-2
CDR3 protein: ASSQRTGELF

V gene: TRBV7-2
J gene: TRBJ1-2
CDR3 protein: ASSPDRGYGYT

V gene: TRBV9
J gene: TRBJ1-3
CDR3 protein: ASSANPGQGAGNTIY

V gene: TRBV6-1
J gene: TRBJ1-3
CDR3 protein: ASSEALPGGGNTIY

V gene: TRBV7-9
J gene: TRBJ1-6
CDR3 protein: ASSLGGGNSPLH

V gene: TRBV23-1
J gene: TRBJ2-5
CDR3 protein: ASLGQDRGIQETQY

V gene: TRBV21-1
J gene: TRBJ1-2
CDR3 protein: ASSKAHDRGKTSIIYGYT

V gene: TRBV6-4
J gene: TRBJ1-1
CDR3 protein: ASREQGENTEAF

V gene: TRBV29-1
J gene: TRBJ1-1
CDR3 protein: SVYDRLNTEAF